Detailed here is one T cell receptor (beta chain). What this receptor recognizes is not known. A read error may produce the germline difference seen at one junction end. The protocol used for the library was the immunoSEQ multiplex PCR assay. A mixture of 60 forward primers for TCR Vbeta segments and 13 reverse primers for TCR Jbeta segments was used in the multiplex PCR. The CDR3 region of rearranged TCR beta genes was amplified from genomic DNA by a multiplex PCR assay. The amplified TCR beta libraries were sequenced on the Illumina HiSeq System as 87-base-pair reads. On the study's bioinformatics: A later analysis counted about 80 million unique TCR beta chains across the approximately 700 repertoires, and roughly 9.9 million of these chains were shared by at least two donors. Raw reads were error-corrected and collapsed into unique sequences with a nearest-neighbor algorithm that merged closely related sequences to remove PCR and sequencing errors. To assign V, D and J gene segments, CDR3 sequences were aligned to IMGT reference sequences. For a sequence to be retained, at least a six-nucleotide match to both a V gene segment and a J gene segment was required. A rearrangement was called productive if the CDR3 had no stop codons and remained in frame with V and J, and every other rearrangement was called non-productive. Following IMGT convention, CDR3 was defined as the stretch from the second conserved V-encoded cysteine to the conserved J-encoded phenylalanine. Sequences without an unambiguous match to a single V gene segment were excluded from the earlier analysis of over 500 of the donors. In an earlier analysis of approximately 550 of the donors, V segments were called functional above 56.7% productive rearrangements and were called segregating when the between-donor standard deviation exceeded 5%. A statistical classification framework was built for diagnosing cytomegalovirus status from the catalog of TCR beta chain sequences. In a later analysis, TCR nucleotide sequences were compared against IMGT/GENE-DB human TR gene sequences so that V and J genes could be assigned. In a later analysis, CDR3 sequences and most-parsimonious VDJ recombination scenarios were assigned using the TCRdist pipeline. In a later analysis, each TCR beta chain was defined by its CDR3 amino acid sequence together with its V-gene family, and reads lacking a unique V-gene family were excluded. A later analysis removed roughly 590 highly shared, low-generation-probability nucleotide sequences to deal with suspected cross-contamination and a sequencing artifact. In a later analysis, a clonal expansion index was calculated for each public chain from normalized within-repertoire ranks of inferred template counts. In a later analysis, generation probabilities were computed using a VDJ recombination model fitted to out-of-frame rearrangements, and the results were checked against IGoR. In a later analysis, TCR-TCR, TCR-HLA and TCR-CMV co-occurrence was scored with hypergeometric tests, and a repertoire-size bias correction was applied to TCR pairs. False discovery rates were estimated in a later analysis by permuting HLA or CMV assignments 20 times. In a later analysis, co-occurring TCRs were grouped using DBSCAN, with TCRdist sequence similarity added in when clustering inside HLA-allele-positive subsets. Co-occurrence clustering excluded repertoires with fewer than 30,000 or more than 120,000 public chains, plus five with anomalous nucleotide sharing. TCRdb provides this immuneACCESS table in a form limited to in-frame rearrangements. Some clones are lacking; in checked studies, under half of them reflect an unresolved V gene, and why the rest are absent is not known. The V and J calls and clone size are taken from that table; D and trimming were inferred from the DNA. This sample is represented by some 130,000 clones; 80% of them were singletons. The ten most abundant clones make up about 3.3% of the sample.

The cohort was made up of approximately 670 healthy bone marrow donors. At the time of sampling, all cohort members were nominally healthy, though unrecorded immune exposures were likely present. The donor tested CMV seronegative and was one of the 352 seronegative cohort members. Each donor provided a peripheral blood sample, and peripheral blood mononuclear cells were used for TCR beta sequencing. Genomic DNA extraction from the blood cell samples was performed with the Qiagen DNeasy Blood Extraction Kit. This record comes from a study of cytomegalovirus exposure and HLA in healthy donors (dated by TCRdb to about 2017). About the study as a whole: According to an earlier analysis of 550 to 750 of the donors, some 180 million T cells yielded approximately 120 million unique TCR beta sequences and 276 Gb of sequence data. About 280 gigabases of sequencing data and around 87 million unique TCR sequences were included in an early release covering roughly 700 HLA-typed donors. Of the approximately 400 genotyped donors, approximately 83% fell in the genetic ancestry cluster associated with self-reported Caucasian donors. The aim of the study was to test whether cataloging public T cell receptors could identify signatures of past pathogen exposure. The study profiled the T cell repertoires of 500 to 800 subjects by immunosequencing and related them to cytomegalovirus serostatus. In addition to the first cohort of about 650 subjects, a separate validation cohort of over 90 different subjects was used. High-throughput TCR immunosequencing, statistical association of individual TCRs with disease status, and machine learning were combined to predict cytomegalovirus infection status. A later analysis re-examined previously published TCR beta repertoires from several hundred donors and added high-resolution HLA genotyping to investigate patterns of TCR occurrence. Rather than drawing on any new phenotypic data, the later analysis identified candidate immune exposures from TCR beta sequences and the way those sequences occurred across donors. In an earlier analysis of around 540 of the donors, high-throughput TCR beta sequencing was used to judge whether each TCR beta V gene segment behaved as functional or pseudogenic. Donor age, sex, ethnicity and CMV serostatus were compiled alongside the repertoire data. A later genetic analysis took genome-wide SNP genotypes for about 55% of the 666 donors and used that subset as a discovery cohort. All discovery cohort repertoires had been generated using a single sequencing platform. Both class I and class II loci were covered by HLA typing, at four-digit resolution. Typing coverage differed by locus: A, B, C, DRB1 and DQB1 were typed in roughly 620-640 donors, DQA1 in about 510, DPA1 in 600 to 610, and DPB1 in around 440. Because of strong linkage in the cohort, five DR-DQ haplotypes were treated as single units for association and clustering. Among 350 to 400 genotyped donors of the cohort, an average of 235,054 unique TCR beta nucleotide sequences were sequenced per donor, around 20% of them non-productive. The paper as a whole reports these results and caveats: A later genetic analysis associated a missense DCLRE1C variant with V-gene and J-gene trimming of TCR beta chains, and an independent cohort replicated the association. A further reported finding was that TCR beta sequences accurately predicted the HLA-A and HLA-B alleles for most subjects in the first cohort. Because HLA typing was unavailable for some donors at each locus, only the typed subset was used in association tests. A later analysis associated approximately 17,000 TCR beta sequences with specific HLA alleles at a false discovery rate of 0.05. The classifier was reported to diagnose cytomegalovirus status with high specificity and sensitivity in both the original and validation cohorts. Across donors, most TCR sequences were observed very rarely, whereas some public TCRs were present in many individuals. Several of the top co-occurrence clusters appeared to be linked to parvovirus B19, influenza, CMV and Epstein-Barr virus, according to a later analysis. The study gave a list of about 160 TCR beta chains associated with cytomegalovirus. Broadly in line with IMGT annotations, most TCR beta V segments showed up in productive rearrangements about 90% or about 30% of the time in an earlier analysis of about 500 of the donors. According to a later analysis, TCR association rates differed among HLA loci, with DRB1 alleles showing the most associated TCRs and HLA-C alleles showing the fewest. Strong co-occurrence of HLA alleles, especially DR and DQ, made assigning TCR associations to individual alleles difficult. The authors suggested that the approach could potentially be generalized to other disease states and immunological phenotypes. The presence/absence analyses assumed that sequencing depth was roughly uniform across donors, and that assumption may not be true. In a later analysis, HLA-associated TCR beta chains were found to be more clonally expanded and to have lower generation probabilities than equally common non-associated chains. Linkage disequilibrium might explain the correlated functional status among segregating V segments, but an unknown experimental factor could not be excluded. A cluster of highly shared sequence variants was judged likely to be a technical artifact of the sequencing pipeline. According to a later analysis, most CMV-associated TCR beta chains appeared to be HLA-restricted, and the HLA associations seemed to be driven largely by CMV exposure. Three of the identified cytomegalovirus-associated TCR beta chains were confirmed in vitro to be specific for cytomegalovirus antigens. A later genetic analysis reported fewer N-insertions in productive TCRs among donors in an Asian-associated ancestry cluster than the approximately 700-donor mean. Because counts were too low, around 17 rarely observed V segments, including chromosome 9 orphons, were left out of the earlier analysis of some 600 of the donors. CMV serostatus was the only immune exposure information available for the cohort. The 87-base-pair reads could not distinguish some IMGT-functional V segments, including TRBV6-2 and TRBV6-3, so those segments were excluded. Only TCR beta chains were sequenced in this cohort, and the absence of alpha or paired-chain data limited detectable features.

The CDR3 contains 16 residues, cysteine and phenylalanine counted. Left in the record is the CDR3 DNA by itself, 48 bases read in frame from the first base. CDR1 and CDR2 (SGHTA, FQGNSA) derive from the germline V gene. Sequencing was carried out using PBMCs. The chain joins TRBV7-2 to TRBJ2-6; 5 matching bases give a weak D call of TRBD1. The sequence was obtained from a male donor in good health and CMV-seronegative. CDR3 region: CASSLIARSGANGLTF. DNA sequence: TGTGCCAGCAGCTTAATCGCGCGCTCTGGGGCCAACGGCCTGACTTTC.